The sequence of this T cell receptor beta chain was determined in a study of technical replicates of blood from a handful of donors. This CDR3 comprises 13 residues. The germline V gene encodes CDR1 SGHAT and CDR2 FQNNGV. Trimming pared 1 base from V and 8 bases from J, leaving 11 bases between. The table came from immunoSEQ multiplex PCR; TCRdb's copy has only in-frame clones and leaves some out. The sample includes 75,000 to 90,000 clones, approximately 95% seen only once; the top ten take around 0.3%. The sequence came from a human donor in good health. The specimen sequenced was T cells isolated from PBMCs. The genes are TRBV11-2 and TRBJ1-1, with no clear D. DNA of the CDR3: TGTGCCAGCAGCTTAGGTCACAGTTCAGAAGCTTTCTTT. Amino acid sequence: CASSLGHSSEAFF.